A selection of T cell receptor beta chains follows, all from one sample in a study of blood T cell repertoires in COVID-19. Sequencing was performed with immunoSEQ multiplex PCR; in TCRdb, only in-frame clones are kept and a portion is missing. The sample holds 90,000 to 120,000 clones, about 90% seen once. Sequenced input: peripheral blood. The origin of the receptors is a woman in her 30s with acute or convalescent COVID-19. Each CDR3 is given with its conserved first and last residue. Each record gives: CDR3 length, clone size, J gene, D gene, V gene, CDR3 DNA, CDR3 protein. The D gene is left open where the match is weak. Clone size is not always given. Where it is, it says once, few, many or a class for expanded clones.

17 | NA | TRBJ2-7 | TRBD1 | TRBV11-2 | TGTGCCAGCAGCTTAAGGACAGGGTCGGTCCTTCGGTACGAGCAGTACTTC | CASSLRTGSVLRYEQYF
17 | NA | TRBJ2-1 | NA | TRBV20-1 | TGCAGTGCTAGTCGCCCGACTGCAAGACCACCCTACAATGAGCAGTTCTTC | CSASRPTARPPYNEQFF
15 | NA | TRBJ1-3 | NA | TRBV10-1 | TGCGCCAGCAGTGATTCGGGACTCTCTGGAAACACCATATATTTT | CASSDSGLSGNTIYF
15 | NA | TRBJ2-7 | TRBD1 | TRBV10-3 | TGTGCCATCAGTGGGGGGTCGGGACAGCACTACGAGCAGTACTTC | CAISGGSGQHYEQYF
15 | NA | TRBJ2-1 | TRBD2 | TRBV6-5 | TGTGCCAGCAGTTTGACGGCTAGCGGGAGAAATGAGCAGTTCTTC | CASSLTASGRNEQFF
17 | NA | TRBJ2-1 | TRBD2 | TRBV7-9 | TGTGCCAGCAGCTCAGGGACTAGCGGTAGCTCCTACAATGAGCAGTTCTTC | CASSSGTSGSSYNEQFF
19 | NA | TRBJ1-5 | TRBD1 | TRBV27 | TGTGCCAGCAGTTTAAACTCTCCTGGACAGGATTATAGCAATCAGCCCCAGCATTTT | CASSLNSPGQDYSNQPQHF
16 | NA | TRBJ1-6 | TRBD1 | TRBV4-1 | TGCGCCAGCAGCCCCCACTTAAGGGGGCGGAATTCACCCCTCCACTTT | CASSPHLRGRNSPLHF
15 | NA | TRBJ2-1 | TRBD2 | TRBV3-1/TRBV3-2 | TGTGCCAGCAGCCACATGGGAGGGTCCTACAATGAGCAGTTCTTC | CASSHMGGSYNEQFF
17 | NA | TRBJ2-3 | TRBD2 | TRBV4-2 | TGTGCCAGCAGCCCACTAGCGGGGGGGCCTAGCACAGATGCGCAGTATTTT | CASSPLAGGPSTDAQYF
17 | once | TRBJ2-1 | NA | TRBV4-2 | TGTGCCAGCACCCAATGGGGCGGGACAGAGGCCTACAATGAGCAGTTCTTC | CASTQWGGTEAYNEQFF
16 | once | TRBJ1-4 | NA | TRBV2 | TGTGCCAGCAGTGAAAGCGGTGCAACTACTAATGAAAAACTGTTTTTT | CASSESGATTNEKLFF
17 | NA | TRBJ2-2 | TRBD2 | TRBV18 | TGTGCCAGCTCACCGATACCTCGAAGCGGGAGAGCGGGGGAGCTGTTTTTT | CASSPIPRSGRAGELFF
15 | NA | TRBJ1-1 | TRBD1 | TRBV28 | TGTGCCAGCAGCAATAGCCAGGGGGCGGTCACTGAAGCTTTCTTT | CASSNSQGAVTEAFF
13 | once | TRBJ2-7 | TRBD1 | TRBV30 | TGTGCCTGGAGTACAGGGGGCTCCTACGAGCAGTACTTC | CAWSTGGSYEQYF
15 | NA | TRBJ1-4 | NA | TRBV15 | TGTGCCACCAGCAGGACCAGGGGCGTAAATGAAAAACTGTTTTTT | CATSRTRGVNEKLFF
16 | NA | TRBJ2-5 | NA | TRBV6-5 | TGTGCCAGCAGTTACTCGGAGGGCGCGGAGTTAGAGACCCAGTACTTC | CASSYSEGAELETQYF
14 | few | TRBJ1-1 | NA | TRBV30 | TGTGCCTGCCAGCCGGGAACTTTGGGACTAGAAGCTTTCTTT | CACQPGTLGLEAFF
16 | NA | TRBJ1-1 | NA | TRBV4-3 | TGCGCCAGCAGCCAAACCACCACAGGGATGAACACTGAAGCTTTCTTT | CASSQTTTGMNTEAFF
14 | NA | TRBJ1-1 | NA | TRBV14 | TGTGCCAGCAGCCAAGGGGCGAGGAACACTGAAGCTTTCTTT | CASSQGARNTEAFF
16 | NA | TRBJ2-1 | TRBD2 | TRBV7-2 | TGTGCCAGCAGCTTAGATCTGCTAGCGGTGTACAATGAGCAGTTCTTC | CASSLDLLAVYNEQFF
12 | once | TRBJ2-1 | NA | TRBV11-2 | TGTGCCAGCAGCTTAAGCAGGGACATTTTGTTCTTC | CASSLSRDILFF
13 | NA | TRBJ1-1 | NA | TRBV30 | TGTGCCTGGCGACCAACAGGGAACACTGAAGCTTTCTTT | CAWRPTGNTEAFF
14 | NA | TRBJ1-1 | TRBD1 | TRBV7-9 | TGTGCCAGCAGCTCGACAGGGAGGAGCCATGAAGCTTTCTTT | CASSSTGRSHEAFF
16 | NA | TRBJ2-3 | NA | TRBV15 | TGTGCCACCAGCAGAGGGCTCGGACTGGGCACAGATACGCAGTATTTT | CATSRGLGLGTDTQYF
15 | NA | TRBJ2-1 | NA | TRBV10-3 | TGTGCCATCAGTGAACCGTCAGGGGCCTACAATGAGCAGTTCTTC | CAISEPSGAYNEQFF
11 | NA | TRBJ1-2 | NA | TRBV12-3/TRBV12-4 | TGTGCCAGCAGTTCTGGTAGAGGCTACACCTTC | CASSSGRGYTF
13 | NA | TRBJ1-6 | TRBD1 | TRBV30 | TGTGCCTGGAGGGGGACAGCTAATTCACCCCTCCACTTT | CAWRGTANSPLHF
13 | NA | TRBJ1-5 | NA | TRBV28 | TGTGCCAGCAGTGCACCCAGGGATCAGCCCCAGCATTTT | CASSAPRDQPQHF
17 | NA | TRBJ2-5 | TRBD2 | TRBV15 | TGTGCCACCAGCAGAGGGTGGGGTACACTAGCGGAAGAGACCCAGTACTTC | CATSRGWGTLAEETQYF
15 | NA | TRBJ1-6 | TRBD1 | TRBV7-2 | TGTGCCAGCAGCCCCAGGGGGTTCTATAATTCACCCCTCCACTTT | CASSPRGFYNSPLHF
13 | NA | TRBJ1-1 | NA | TRBV10-1 | TGCGCCAGCAGTGAGGGGAGTCGTACTGAAGCTTTCTTT | CASSEGSRTEAFF
15 | NA | TRBJ2-5 | TRBD1 | TRBV19 | TGTGCCAGTAGTCCCGCCGCCTACAGGGGAGAGACCCAGTACTTC | CASSPAAYRGETQYF
15 | NA | TRBJ2-1 | TRBD1 | TRBV7-9 | TGTGCCAGCAGCACCGGGACAGGGGGGTTCAATGAGCAGTTCTTC | CASSTGTGGFNEQFF
12 | once | TRBJ1-2 | TRBD1 | TRBV29-1 | TGCAGCGTTGCCGGGACAGTGGTTGGCTACACCTTC | CSVAGTVVGYTF
15 | NA | TRBJ1-6 | TRBD1 | TRBV7-9 | TGTGCCAGCAGCCCCGGGACAGTGTATAATTCACCCCTCCACTTT | CASSPGTVYNSPLHF
11 | NA | TRBJ2-7 | TRBD1 | TRBV25-1 | TGTGCCAGCAGCGTAGGGGGCTGGGAGTACTTC | CASSVGGWEYF
13 | once | TRBJ2-7 | NA | TRBV5-1 | TGCGCCAGCAGCTTGGGGCGGGACTACGAGCAGTACTTC | CASSLGRDYEQYF
13 | NA | TRBJ1-4 | TRBD1 | TRBV5-6 | TGTGCCAGCAGCTACGGGACAGGCGGGAAACTGTTTTTT | CASSYGTGGKLFF
14 | NA | TRBJ1-1 | NA | TRBV15 | TGTGCCACCAGCACCCCTAACAGAAACACTGAAGCTTTCTTT | CATSTPNRNTEAFF
16 | NA | TRBJ2-1 | NA | TRBV6-4 | TGTGCCAGCAGCACGGAGGGGGGGGTGCTCGGCGGTGAGCAGTTCTTC | CASSTEGGVLGGEQFF
14 | NA | TRBJ1-4 | NA | TRBV5-1 | TGCGCCAGCACCCAGACAGGATATAATGAAAAACTGTTTTTT | CASTQTGYNEKLFF
13 | NA | TRBJ1-1 | NA | TRBV28 | TGTGCCAGCAGTTTACCTGGGCTCACTGAAGCTTTCTTT | CASSLPGLTEAFF
16 | NA | TRBJ1-1 | NA | TRBV20-1 | TGCAGTGCTAGTTTCAGGGTCCGCGGTAGAGGTAGTGAAGCTTTCTTT | CSASFRVRGRGSEAFF
15 | once | TRBJ1-6 | TRBD1 | TRBV6-1 | TGTGCCAGCAGTGATCGACAGGGTTCGGGCTCACCCCTCCACTTT | CASSDRQGSGSPLHF
14 | NA | TRBJ1-4 | TRBD1 | TRBV19 | TGTGCCAGTAGTGGGGGACAGCCGAATCAAAAACTGTTTTTT | CASSGGQPNQKLFF
14 | NA | TRBJ2-4 | TRBD1 | TRBV7-3 | TGTGCCAGCAGCTTACAGGGGGCGGCGGACATTCAGTACTTC | CASSLQGAADIQYF
13 | NA | TRBJ1-2 | NA | TRBV15 | TGTGCCACCAGCAGAGATTCTGTCGGTGGCTACACCTTC | CATSRDSVGGYTF
14 | once | TRBJ1-5 | NA | TRBV30 | TGTGCCTGGAGAGGTGAGGGAGGCAATCAGCCCCAGCATTTT | CAWRGEGGNQPQHF
14 | once | TRBJ2-2 | TRBD2 | TRBV5-8 | TGTGCCAGCAAGGTAGCGGGAGTGGTCGGGGAGCTGTTTTTT | CASKVAGVVGELFF
15 | NA | TRBJ2-1 | TRBD1 | TRBV4-3 | TGCGCCAGCAGCCCCTCAGGGGGCCCCTACAATGAGCAGTTCTTC | CASSPSGGPYNEQFF
13 | NA | TRBJ1-2 | TRBD1 | TRBV7-2 | TGTGCCAGCAGCTACCGGGACAGCTATGGCTACACCTTC | CASSYRDSYGYTF
12 | NA | TRBJ1-1 | TRBD1 | TRBV7-9 | TGTGCCAGCAGCACACAGGGGGCTGAAGCTTTCTTT | CASSTQGAEAFF
14 | NA | TRBJ2-5 | NA | TRBV7-9 | TGTGCCAGCAGCCCAGTGACATTGCCAGAGACCCAGTACTTC | CASSPVTLPETQYF
16 | NA | TRBJ2-3 | TRBD2 | TRBV14 | TGTGCCAGCAGTCCGACTCTTAGCGGGGGCACAGATACGCAGTATTTT | CASSPTLSGGTDTQYF
18 | once | TRBJ1-2 | NA | TRBV3-1/TRBV3-2 | TGTGCCAGCAGCCAACTACGGGGCGTCACAGGGAAAAACTATGGCTACACCTTC | CASSQLRGVTGKNYGYTF
16 | NA | TRBJ1-5 | NA | TRBV19 | TGTGCCAGTAGTATAGGGCAGGGGTATAGCAATCAGCCCCAGCATTTT | CASSIGQGYSNQPQHF
13 | NA | TRBJ1-1 | NA | TRBV10-1 | TGCGCCAGCAGTCGTTACGTACAGGGTGAAGCTTTCTTT | CASSRYVQGEAFF
16 | NA | TRBJ1-5 | TRBD1 | TRBV19 | TGTGCCAGTAGCCCCCGGGACAGGGGAGGCAATCAGCCCCAGCATTTT | CASSPRDRGGNQPQHF
18 | NA | TRBJ1-1 | NA | TRBV4-3 | TGCGCCAGCAGCCAACACTTGGGGGACTTCGGCGGGGGCACTGAAGCTTTCTTT | CASSQHLGDFGGGTEAFF